This T cell receptor beta chain was captured in a study of CD8 T cells in Susac syndrome. The RNA, about 0.45 to 1 ug, was put through reverse transcription using random hexamers. MiXCR, applied by TCRdb to the immunoSEQ multiplex PCR reads, yields one record per CDR3 protein. This sample has 170,000 or so distinct CDR3 sequences, with over 85% found just once. The CDR3 extends over 13 amino acids. CDR1 is SNHLY and CDR2 is FYNNEI in the germline V gene. V gave up 11 bases and J gave up 2 bases, with 16 bases separating them. The rearrangement links TRBV2 to TRBJ2-7; D might be TRBD1 or TRBD2, each matching 6 bases. Sample: CD4+ T cells from PBMCs. The source is a human donor with multiple sclerosis. The CDR3 coding sequence is TGTGCCGGGGGGCTAGCGAATACCTACGAGCAGTACTTC. It specifies CAGGLANTYEQYF.